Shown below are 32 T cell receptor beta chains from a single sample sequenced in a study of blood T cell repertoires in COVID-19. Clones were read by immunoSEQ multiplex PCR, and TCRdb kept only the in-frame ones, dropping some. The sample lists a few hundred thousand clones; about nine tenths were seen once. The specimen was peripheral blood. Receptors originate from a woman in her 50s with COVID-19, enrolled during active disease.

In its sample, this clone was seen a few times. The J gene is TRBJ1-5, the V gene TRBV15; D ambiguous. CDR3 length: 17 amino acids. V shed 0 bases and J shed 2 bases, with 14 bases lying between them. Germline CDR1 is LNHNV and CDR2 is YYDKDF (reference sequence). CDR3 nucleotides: TGTGCCACCAGCAGAGATCGAAGAGGGATGGGCAATCAGCCCCAGCATTTT. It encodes CATSRDRRGMGNQPQHF.

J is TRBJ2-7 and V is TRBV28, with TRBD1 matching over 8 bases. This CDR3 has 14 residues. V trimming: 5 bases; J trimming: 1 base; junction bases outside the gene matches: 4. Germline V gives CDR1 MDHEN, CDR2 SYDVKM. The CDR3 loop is CASSPWTGSYEQYF. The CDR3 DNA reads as TGTGCCAGCAGTCCATGGACAGGGTCCTACGAGCAGTACTTC.

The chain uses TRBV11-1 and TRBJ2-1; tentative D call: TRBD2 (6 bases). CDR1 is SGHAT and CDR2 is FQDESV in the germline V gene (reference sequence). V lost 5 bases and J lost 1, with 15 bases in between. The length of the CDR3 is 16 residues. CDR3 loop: CASSRGWGESYNEQFF. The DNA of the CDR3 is TGTGCCAGCAGCCGGGGTTGGGGGGAGTCCTACAATGAGCAGTTCTTC.

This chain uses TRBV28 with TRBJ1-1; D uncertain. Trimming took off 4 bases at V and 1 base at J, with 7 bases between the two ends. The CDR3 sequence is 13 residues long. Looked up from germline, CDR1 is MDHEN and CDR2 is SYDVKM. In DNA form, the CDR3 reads TGTGCCAGCAGTTCCTCCAGGAACACTGAAGCTTTCTTT. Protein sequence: CASSSSRNTEAFF.

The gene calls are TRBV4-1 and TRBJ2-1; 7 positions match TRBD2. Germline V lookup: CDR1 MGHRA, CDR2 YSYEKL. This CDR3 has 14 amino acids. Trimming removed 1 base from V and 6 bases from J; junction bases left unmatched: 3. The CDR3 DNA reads TGCGCCAGCAGCCAAGTTGGGGGGGGCAATGAGCAGTTCTTC. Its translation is CASSQVGGGNEQFF.

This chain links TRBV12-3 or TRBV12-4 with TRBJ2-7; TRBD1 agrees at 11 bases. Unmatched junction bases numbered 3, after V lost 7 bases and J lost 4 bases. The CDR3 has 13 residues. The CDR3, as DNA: TGTGCCAGCACCGGGACAGGGGGTTACGAGCAGTACTTC. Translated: CASTGTGGYEQYF.

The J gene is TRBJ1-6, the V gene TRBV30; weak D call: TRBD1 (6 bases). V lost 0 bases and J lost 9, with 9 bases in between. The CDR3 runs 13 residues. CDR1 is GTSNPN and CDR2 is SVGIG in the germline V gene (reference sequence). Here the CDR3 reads CAWSVQGRSPLHF. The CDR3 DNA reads TGTGCCTGGAGTGTCCAGGGGCGTTCACCCCTCCACTTT.

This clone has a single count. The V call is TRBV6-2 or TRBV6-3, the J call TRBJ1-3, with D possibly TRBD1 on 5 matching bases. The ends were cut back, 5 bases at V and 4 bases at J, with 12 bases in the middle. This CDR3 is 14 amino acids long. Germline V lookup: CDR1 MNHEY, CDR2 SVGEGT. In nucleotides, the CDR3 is TGTGCCAGCAGTCACCAGGGAACGGGAAACACCATATATTTT. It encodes CASSHQGTGNTIYF.

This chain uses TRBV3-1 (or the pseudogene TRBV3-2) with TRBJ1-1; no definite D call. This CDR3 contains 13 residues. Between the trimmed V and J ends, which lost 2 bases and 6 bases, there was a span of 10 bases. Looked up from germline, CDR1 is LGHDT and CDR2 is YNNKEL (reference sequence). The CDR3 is CASSQTPNAEAFF. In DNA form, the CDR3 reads TGTGCCAGCAGCCAAACCCCTAATGCTGAAGCTTTCTTT.

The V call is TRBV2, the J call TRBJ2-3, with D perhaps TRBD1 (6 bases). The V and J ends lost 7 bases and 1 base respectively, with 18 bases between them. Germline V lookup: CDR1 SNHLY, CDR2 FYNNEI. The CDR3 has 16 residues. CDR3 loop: CASKDSRSFGTDTQYF. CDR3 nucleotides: TGTGCCAGCAAGGACAGTAGATCGTTTGGCACAGATACGCAGTATTTT.

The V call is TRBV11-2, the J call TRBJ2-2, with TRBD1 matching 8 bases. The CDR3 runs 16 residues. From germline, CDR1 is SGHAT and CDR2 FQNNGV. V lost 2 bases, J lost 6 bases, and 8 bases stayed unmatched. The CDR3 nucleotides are TGTGCCAGCAGCTTACAGTCAGGGGGCAGATCCGGGGAGCTGTTTTTT. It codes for CASSLQSGGRSGELFF.

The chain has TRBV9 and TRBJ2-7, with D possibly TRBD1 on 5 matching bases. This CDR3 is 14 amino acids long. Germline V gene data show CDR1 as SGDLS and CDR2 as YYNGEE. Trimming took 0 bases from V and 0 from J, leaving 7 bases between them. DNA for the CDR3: TGTGCCAGCAGCGTAGAAGACAGCTCCTACGAGCAGTACTTC. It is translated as CASSVEDSSYEQYF.

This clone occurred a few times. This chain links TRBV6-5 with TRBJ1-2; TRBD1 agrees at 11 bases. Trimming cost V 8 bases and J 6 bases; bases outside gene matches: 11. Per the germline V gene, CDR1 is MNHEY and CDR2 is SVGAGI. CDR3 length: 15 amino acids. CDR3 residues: CASYGQGARSHGYTF. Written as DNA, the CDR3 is TGTGCCAGCTATGGACAGGGGGCCCGGTCCCATGGCTACACCTTC.

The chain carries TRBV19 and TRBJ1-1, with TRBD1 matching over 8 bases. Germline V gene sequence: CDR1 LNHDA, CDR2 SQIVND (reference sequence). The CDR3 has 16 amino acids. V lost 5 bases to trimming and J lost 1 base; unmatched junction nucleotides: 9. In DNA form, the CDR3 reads TGTGCCAGTAGTCTGTCCAGGGGGCATGGGAACACTGAAGCTTTCTTT. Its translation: CASSLSRGHGNTEAFF.

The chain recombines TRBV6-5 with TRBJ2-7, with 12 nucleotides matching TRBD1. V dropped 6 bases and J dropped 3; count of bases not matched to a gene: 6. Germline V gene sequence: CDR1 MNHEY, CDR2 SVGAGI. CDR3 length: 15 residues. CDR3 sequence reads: CASRGQGASGYEQYF. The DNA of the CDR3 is TGTGCCAGCAGGGGACAGGGGGCAAGCGGCTACGAGCAGTACTTC.

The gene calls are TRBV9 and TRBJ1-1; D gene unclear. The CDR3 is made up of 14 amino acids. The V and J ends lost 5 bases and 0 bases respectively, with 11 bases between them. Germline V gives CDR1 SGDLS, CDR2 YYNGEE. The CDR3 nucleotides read TGTGCCAGCAGTCTGGGCCGAATGAACACTGAAGCTTTCTTT. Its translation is CASSLGRMNTEAFF.

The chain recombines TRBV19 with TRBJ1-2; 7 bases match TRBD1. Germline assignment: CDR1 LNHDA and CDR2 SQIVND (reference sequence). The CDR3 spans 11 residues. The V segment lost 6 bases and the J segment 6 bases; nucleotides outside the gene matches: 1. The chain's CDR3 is CASRTGHGYTF. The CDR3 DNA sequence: TGTGCCAGTAGGACAGGGCATGGCTACACCTTC.

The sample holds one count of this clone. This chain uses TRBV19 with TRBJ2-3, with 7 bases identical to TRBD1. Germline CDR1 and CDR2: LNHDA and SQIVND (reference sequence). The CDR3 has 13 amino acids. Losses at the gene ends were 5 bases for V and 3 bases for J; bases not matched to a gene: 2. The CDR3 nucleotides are TGTGCCAGTAGTGACAGGGTGACAGATACGCAGTATTTT. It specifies CASSDRVTDTQYF.

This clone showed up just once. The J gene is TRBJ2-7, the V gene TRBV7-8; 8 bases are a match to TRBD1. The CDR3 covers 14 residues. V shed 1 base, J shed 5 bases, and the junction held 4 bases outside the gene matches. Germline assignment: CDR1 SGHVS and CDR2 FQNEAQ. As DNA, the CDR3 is TGTGCCAGCAGCTTAGGGACAGGGATCCACGAGCAGTACTTC. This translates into CASSLGTGIHEQYF.

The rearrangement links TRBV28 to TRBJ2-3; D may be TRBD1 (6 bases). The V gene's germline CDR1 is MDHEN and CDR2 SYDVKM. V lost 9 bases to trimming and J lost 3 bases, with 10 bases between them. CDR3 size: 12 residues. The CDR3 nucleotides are TGTGCCAGTTTAGGACAGACAGATACGCAGTATTTT. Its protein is CASLGQTDTQYF.

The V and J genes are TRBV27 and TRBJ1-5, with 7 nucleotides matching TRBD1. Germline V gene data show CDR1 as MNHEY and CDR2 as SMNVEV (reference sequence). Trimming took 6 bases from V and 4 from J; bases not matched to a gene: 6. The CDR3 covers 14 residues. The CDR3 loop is CASRPGTDNQPQHF. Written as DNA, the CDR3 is TGTGCCAGCAGGCCCGGGACAGATAATCAGCCCCAGCATTTT.

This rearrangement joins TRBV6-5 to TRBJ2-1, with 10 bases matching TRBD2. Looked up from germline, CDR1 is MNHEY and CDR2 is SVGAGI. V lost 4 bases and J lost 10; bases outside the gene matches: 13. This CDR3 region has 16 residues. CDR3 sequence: CASSFVESGGAYEQFF. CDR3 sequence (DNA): TGTGCCAGCAGTTTCGTAGAGAGCGGGGGGGCTTACGAGCAGTTCTTC.

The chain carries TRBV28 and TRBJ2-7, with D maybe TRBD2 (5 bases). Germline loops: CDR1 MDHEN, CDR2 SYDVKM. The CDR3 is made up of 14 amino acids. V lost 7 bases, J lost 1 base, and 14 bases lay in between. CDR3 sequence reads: CASTVARPSYEQYF. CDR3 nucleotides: TGTGCCAGCACGGTAGCGCGCCCGTCCTACGAGCAGTACTTC.

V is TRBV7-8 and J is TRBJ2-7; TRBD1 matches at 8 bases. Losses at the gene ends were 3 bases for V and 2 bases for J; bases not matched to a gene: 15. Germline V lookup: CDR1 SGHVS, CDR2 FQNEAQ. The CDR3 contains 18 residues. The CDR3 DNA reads TGTGCCAGCAGCTTGTTGAATGTCCGGGACAGGCCCCCCTACGAGCAGTACTTC. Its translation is CASSLLNVRDRPPYEQYF. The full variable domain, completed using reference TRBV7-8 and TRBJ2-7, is GAGVSQSPRYKVAKRGQDVALRCDPISGHVSLFWYQQALGQGPEFLTYFQNEAQLDKSGLPSDRFFAERPEGSVSTLKIQRTQQEDSAVYLCASSLLNVRDRPPYEQYFGPGTRLTVT.

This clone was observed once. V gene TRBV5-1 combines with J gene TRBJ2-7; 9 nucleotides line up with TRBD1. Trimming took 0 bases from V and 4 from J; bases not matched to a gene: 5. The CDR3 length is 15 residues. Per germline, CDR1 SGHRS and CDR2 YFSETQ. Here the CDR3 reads CASSLVGTGSYEQYF. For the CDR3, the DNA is TGCGCCAGCAGCTTGGTTGGGACAGGGAGTTACGAGCAGTACTTC.

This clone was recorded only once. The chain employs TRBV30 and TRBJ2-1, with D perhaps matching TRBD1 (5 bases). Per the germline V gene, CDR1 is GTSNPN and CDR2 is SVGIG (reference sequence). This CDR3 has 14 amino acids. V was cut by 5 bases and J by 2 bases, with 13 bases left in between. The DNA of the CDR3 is TGTGCCTGGGACCGACAGATTCCCTACAATGAGCAGTTCTTC. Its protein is CAWDRQIPYNEQFF. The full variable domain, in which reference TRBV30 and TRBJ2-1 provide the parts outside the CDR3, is SQTIHQWPATLVQPVGSPLSLECTVEGTSNPNLYWYRQAAGRGLQLLFYSVGIGQISSEVPQNLSASRPQDRQFILSSKKLLLSDSGFYLCAWDRQIPYNEQFFGPGTRLTVL.

The CDR3 DNA reads as TGTGCCAGCAGCCGGGCGGGTACGCAGTATTTT. Translation gives CASSRAGTQYF. V gene TRBV3-1 (or the pseudogene TRBV3-2) combines with J gene TRBJ2-3; the D gene is possibly TRBD2 (5 bases). Germline CDR1 is LGHDT and CDR2 is YNNKEL (reference sequence). The CDR3 covers 11 residues. V lost 4 bases and J 8 bases, leaving 7 bases between the germline ends.

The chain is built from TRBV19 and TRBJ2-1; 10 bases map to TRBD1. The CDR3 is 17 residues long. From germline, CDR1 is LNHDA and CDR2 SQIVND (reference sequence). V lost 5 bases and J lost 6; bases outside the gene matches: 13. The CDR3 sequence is CASSPWGTGDLVNEQFF. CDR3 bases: TGTGCCAGTAGTCCCTGGGGGACAGGGGATTTGGTCAATGAGCAGTTCTTC.

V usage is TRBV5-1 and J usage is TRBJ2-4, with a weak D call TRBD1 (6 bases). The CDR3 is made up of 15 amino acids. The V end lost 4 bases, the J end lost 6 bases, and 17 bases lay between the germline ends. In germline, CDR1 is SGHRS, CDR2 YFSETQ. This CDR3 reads CASSEVRGIGNIQYF. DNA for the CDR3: TGCGCCAGCAGCGAAGTCAGGGGAATCGGAAACATTCAGTACTTC.

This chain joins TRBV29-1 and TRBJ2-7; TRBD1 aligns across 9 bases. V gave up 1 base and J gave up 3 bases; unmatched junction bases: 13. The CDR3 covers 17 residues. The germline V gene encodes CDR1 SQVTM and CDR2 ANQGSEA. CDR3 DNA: TGCAGCGTTGAAGGAGTAGGGACAGGGTTAGGGGTCTACGAGCAGTACTTC. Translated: CSVEGVGTGLGVYEQYF.

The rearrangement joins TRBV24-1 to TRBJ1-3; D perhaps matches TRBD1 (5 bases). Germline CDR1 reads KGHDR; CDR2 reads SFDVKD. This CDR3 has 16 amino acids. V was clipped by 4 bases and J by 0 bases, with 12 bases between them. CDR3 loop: CATSESTGDSGNTIYF. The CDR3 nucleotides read TGTGCCACCAGTGAGTCAACAGGTGACTCTGGAAACACCATATATTTT.

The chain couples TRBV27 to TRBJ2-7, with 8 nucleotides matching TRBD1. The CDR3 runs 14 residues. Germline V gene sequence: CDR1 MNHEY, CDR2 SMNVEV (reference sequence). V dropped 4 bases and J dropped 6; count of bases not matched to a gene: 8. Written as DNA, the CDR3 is TGTGCCAGCAGTTCGGGGCAGGGGGCAGGCGAGCAGTACTTC. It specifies CASSSGQGAGEQYF.